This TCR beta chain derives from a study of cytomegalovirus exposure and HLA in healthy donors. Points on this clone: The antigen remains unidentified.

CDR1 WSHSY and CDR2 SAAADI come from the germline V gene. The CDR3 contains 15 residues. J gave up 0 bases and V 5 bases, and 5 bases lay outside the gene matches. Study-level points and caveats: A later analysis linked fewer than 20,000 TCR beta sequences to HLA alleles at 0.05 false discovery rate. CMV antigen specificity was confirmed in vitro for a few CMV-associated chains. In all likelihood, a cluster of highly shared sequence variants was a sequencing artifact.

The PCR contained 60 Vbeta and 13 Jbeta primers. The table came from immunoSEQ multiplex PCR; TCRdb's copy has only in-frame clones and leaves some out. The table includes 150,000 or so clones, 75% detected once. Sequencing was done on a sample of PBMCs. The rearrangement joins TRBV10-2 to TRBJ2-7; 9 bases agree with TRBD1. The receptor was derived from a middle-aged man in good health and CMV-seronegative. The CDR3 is CASSLTGGASYEQYF. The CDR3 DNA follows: TGCGCCAGCAGTCTAACAGGGGGCGCCTCCTACGAGCAGTACTTC.